This TCR beta chain was captured in a study of T cells in Graves' hyperthyroidism and ophthalmopathy. RNA transcripts provided the source from which TCR beta CDR3 regions were amplified. A first-round RT-PCR of the TCR CDR3 used the HTBI primer set. TCRdb called the multiplex PCR reads again in MiXCR, with one record for every CDR3 protein. The sample gives some 320,000 distinct CDR3 sequences, about an eighth of which show up once; 30% to 40% is in the top ten. Study observations and caveats: Blood also contained most expanded thyroid clonotypes above 0.001.

Concerning this clonotype: Its antigen is as yet unknown.

Germline V lookup: CDR1 LNHDA, CDR2 SQIVND (reference sequence). The CDR3 spans 14 residues. J was trimmed by 1 base and V by 5 bases; bases with no gene match: 4. The sample was blood. The rearrangement links TRBV19 to TRBJ1-1; 7 bases agree with TRBD1. The source of this sequence is a woman aged 35 to 49 with Graves' ophthalmopathy. CDR3 sequence (DNA): TGTGCCAGTAGTGCTCGACAGGGGAACACTGAAGCTTTCTTT. Translating gives CASSARQGNTEAFF.